These T cell receptor beta chains were read from a single sample in a study of technical replicates of blood from a few donors. The data were produced by immunoSEQ multiplex PCR, yet TCRdb's version contains in-frame clones alone and is incomplete. Of 98,000 or so clones detected, nearly 97% appear once; the ten largest clones hold 0.2% to 0.25%. The sequencing sample was made of T cells isolated from PBMCs. The receptors come from a human donor in good health. CDR3s include the opening cysteine and the closing phenylalanine or tryptophan. The D gene is left open where the match is weak. Clone size is given for some rows only: seen once, a few or many times, or a class if the clone is expanded.

v_gene	d_gene	j_gene	abundance	CDR3nt	CDR3aa
TRBV29-1	-	TRBJ2-3	-	TGCAGCGTTGTCGGCGGGAGCACAGATACGCAGTATTTT	CSVVGGSTDTQYF
TRBV7-6	TRBD1	TRBJ2-7	-	TGTGCCAGCAGCTCGGACAGGGGTTCTTACGAGCAGTACTTC	CASSSDRGSYEQYF
TRBV18	TRBD1	TRBJ2-4	-	TGTGCCAGCTCCACCCGACAGGGGGCGGCCAAAAACATTCAGTACTTC	CASSTRQGAAKNIQYF
TRBV10-3	-	TRBJ2-3	-	TGTGCCATCAGTGAGTTACACCGCACAGATACGCAGTATTTT	CAISELHRTDTQYF
TRBV11-2	TRBD2	TRBJ2-5	-	TGTGCCAGCAGCTCAAATAGCGGGAGGGCCGGGTGGGAGACCCAGTACTTC	CASSSNSGRAGWETQYF
TRBV4-1	-	TRBJ1-1	few	TGCGCCAGCAGCCAAATACGGTTTAACACTGAAGCTTTCTTT	CASSQIRFNTEAFF
TRBV10-3	TRBD2	TRBJ2-3	once	TGTGCCATCAGCCTCGACGCGGGAGGGTACACAGATACGCAGTATTTT	CAISLDAGGYTDTQYF
TRBV6-5	-	TRBJ1-5	-	TGTGCCAGCACTCCGTCAGGACTCAATCAGCCCCAGCATTTT	CASTPSGLNQPQHF
TRBV29-1	-	TRBJ2-5	-	TGCAGCGTTTCGAACAGAAAGGAGACCCAGTACTTC	CSVSNRKETQYF
TRBV23-1	-	TRBJ2-7	-	TGCGCCAGCAGCCATCCCCAGACAGGACCCCACGAGCAGTACTTC	CASSHPQTGPHEQYF